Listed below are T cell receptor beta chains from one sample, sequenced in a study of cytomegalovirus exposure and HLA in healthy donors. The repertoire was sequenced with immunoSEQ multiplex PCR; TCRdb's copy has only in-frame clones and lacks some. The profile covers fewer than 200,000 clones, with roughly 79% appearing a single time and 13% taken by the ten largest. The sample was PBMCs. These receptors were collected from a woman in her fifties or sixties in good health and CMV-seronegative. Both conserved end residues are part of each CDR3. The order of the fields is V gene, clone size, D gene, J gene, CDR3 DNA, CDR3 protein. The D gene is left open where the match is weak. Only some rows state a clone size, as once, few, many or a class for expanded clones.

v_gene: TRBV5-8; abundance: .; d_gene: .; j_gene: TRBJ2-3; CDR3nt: TGTGCCAGCAGCCTCCAGCGACATACGCAGTATTTT; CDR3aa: CASSLQRHTQYF
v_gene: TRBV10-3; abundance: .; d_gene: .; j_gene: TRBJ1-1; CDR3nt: TGTGCCATCAGTGAGCAAGTGGGTTCGGGCACTGAAGCTTTCTTT; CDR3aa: CAISEQVGSGTEAFF
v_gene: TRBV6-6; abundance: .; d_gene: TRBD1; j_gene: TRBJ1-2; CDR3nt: TGTGCCAGCAGGGTGGGACAGTCCTATGGCTACACCTTC; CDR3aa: CASRVGQSYGYTF
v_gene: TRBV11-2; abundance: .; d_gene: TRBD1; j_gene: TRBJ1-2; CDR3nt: TGTGCCAGCAGCAAACCCGGGACAGGGACAGTAAACTATGGCTACACCTTC; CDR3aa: CASSKPGTGTVNYGYTF
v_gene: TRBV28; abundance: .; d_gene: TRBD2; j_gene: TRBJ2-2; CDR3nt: TGTGCCAGCAGTCTCGGGACTAGCGGGTTCAACACCGGGGAGCTGTTTTTT; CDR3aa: CASSLGTSGFNTGELFF
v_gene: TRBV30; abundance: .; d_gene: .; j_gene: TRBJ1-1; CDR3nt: TGTGCCTGGAGTCCAGCCAGCGCGAGGACTGAAGCTTTCTTT; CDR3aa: CAWSPASARTEAFF
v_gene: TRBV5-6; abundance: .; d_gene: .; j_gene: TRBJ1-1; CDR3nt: TGTGCCAGCAGCTTGAAGGGGCTCGGCACTGAAGCTTTCTTT; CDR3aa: CASSLKGLGTEAFF
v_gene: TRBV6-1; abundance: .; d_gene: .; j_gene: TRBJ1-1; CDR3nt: TGTGCCACCGGTCCCCAGGTCCGGAACACTGAAGCTTTCTTT; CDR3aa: CATGPQVRNTEAFF
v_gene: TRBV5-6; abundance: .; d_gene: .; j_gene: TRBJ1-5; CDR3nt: TGTGCCAGCAGCTCGCGAGCGGCTTATAGCAATCAGCCCCAGCATTTT; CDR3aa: CASSSRAAYSNQPQHF
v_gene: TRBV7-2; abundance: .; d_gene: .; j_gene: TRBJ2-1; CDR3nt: TGTGCCAGCAGCCCAACTCAGGGGAACTTAAATGAGCAGTTCTTC; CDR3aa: CASSPTQGNLNEQFF
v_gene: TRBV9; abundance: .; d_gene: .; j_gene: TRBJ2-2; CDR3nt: TGTGCCAGCAGTCTTAACTCAGGGACCGGGGAGCTGTTTTTT; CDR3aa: CASSLNSGTGELFF
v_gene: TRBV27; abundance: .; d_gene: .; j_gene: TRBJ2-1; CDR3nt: TGTGCCAGCAGCCGACCTGGACAGGGAGGGAATGAGCAGTTCTTC; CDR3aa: CASSRPGQGGNEQFF
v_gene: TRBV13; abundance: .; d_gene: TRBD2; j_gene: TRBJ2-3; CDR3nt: TGTGCCAGCAGCTTCTTGGGCGGGAGAAGAACAGATACGCAGTATTTT; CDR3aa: CASSFLGGRRTDTQYF
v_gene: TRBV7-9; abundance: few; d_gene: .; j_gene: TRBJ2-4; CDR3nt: TGTGCCAGCAGCTCCTCAGCCAAAAACATTCAGTACTTC; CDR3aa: CASSSSAKNIQYF
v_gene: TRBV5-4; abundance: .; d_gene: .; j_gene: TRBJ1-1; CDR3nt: TGTGCCAGCAGCCCTCGAGGGAACACTGAAGCTTTCTTT; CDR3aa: CASSPRGNTEAFF
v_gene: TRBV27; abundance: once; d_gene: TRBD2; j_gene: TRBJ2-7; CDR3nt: TGTGCCAGCAGTATACTCTCCGGCGGGAGGGCCAATGAGCAGTACTTC; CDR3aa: CASSILSGGRANEQYF
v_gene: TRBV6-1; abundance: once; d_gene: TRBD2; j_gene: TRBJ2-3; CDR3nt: TGTGCCAGCTCTCAAGCGGGAGGCCACAATACGCAGTATTTT; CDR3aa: CASSQAGGHNTQYF
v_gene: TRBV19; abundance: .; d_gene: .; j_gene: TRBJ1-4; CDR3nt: TGTGCCAGTAACCCCGACCGGTCGGGGGTTGGAAAACTGTTTTTT; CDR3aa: CASNPDRSGVGKLFF
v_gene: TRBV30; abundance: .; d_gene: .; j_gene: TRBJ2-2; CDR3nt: TGTGCCTGGAGTGTACTCGGGGAGCTGTTTTTT; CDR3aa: CAWSVLGELFF
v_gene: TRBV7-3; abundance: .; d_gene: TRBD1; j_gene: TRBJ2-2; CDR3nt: TGTGCCAGCAGCTTCGGGGACAGAAACACCGGGGAGCTGTTTTTT; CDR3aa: CASSFGDRNTGELFF
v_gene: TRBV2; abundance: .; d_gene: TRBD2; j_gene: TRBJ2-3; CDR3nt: TGTGCCAGCAGTAGACTAGCGGGGGGCCAACCAGATACGCAGTATTTT; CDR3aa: CASSRLAGGQPDTQYF
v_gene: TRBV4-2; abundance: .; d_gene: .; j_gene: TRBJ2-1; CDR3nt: TGTGCCAGCAGCCAACGGGGGTCTTATAGGGAGCAGTTCTTC; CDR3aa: CASSQRGSYREQFF
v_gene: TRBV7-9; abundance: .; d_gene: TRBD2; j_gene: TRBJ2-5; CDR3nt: TGTGCCAGCAGCCCCGGACTAGCGGAACAAGAGACCCAGTACTTC; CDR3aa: CASSPGLAEQETQYF
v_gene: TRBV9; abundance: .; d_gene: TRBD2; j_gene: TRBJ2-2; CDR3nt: TGTGCCAGCAGCGTTAGCGGGAAAAACACCGGGGAGCTGTTTTTT; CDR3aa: CASSVSGKNTGELFF
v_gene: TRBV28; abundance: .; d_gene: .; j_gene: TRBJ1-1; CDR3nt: TGTGCCAGCAGTCCTACAGGGCCGTTCTTTGAAGCTTTCTTT; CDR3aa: CASSPTGPFFEAFF
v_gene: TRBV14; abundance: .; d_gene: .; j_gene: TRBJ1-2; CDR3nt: TGTGCCAGCAGCCAAGACTGGCAGGGCGATGGCTACACCTTC; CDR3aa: CASSQDWQGDGYTF
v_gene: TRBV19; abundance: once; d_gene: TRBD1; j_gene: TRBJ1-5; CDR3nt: TGTGCCAGTAGTAAGGGACAGAGCAACAATCAGCCCCAGCATTTT; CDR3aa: CASSKGQSNNQPQHF
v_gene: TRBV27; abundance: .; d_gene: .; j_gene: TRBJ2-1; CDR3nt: TGTGCCAGCAGGGTTGGAGGTGCCAATGAGCAGTTCTTC; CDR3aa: CASRVGGANEQFF
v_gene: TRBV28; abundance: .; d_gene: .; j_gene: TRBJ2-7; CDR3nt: TGTGCCAGCAGTTTGGTGTCGGTCACCTACGAGCAGTACTTC; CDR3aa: CASSLVSVTYEQYF
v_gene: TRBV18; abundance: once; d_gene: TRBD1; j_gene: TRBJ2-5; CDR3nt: TGTGCCAGCTCACCACCCGGGACAGGTGTGCAGACCCAGTACTTC; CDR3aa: CASSPPGTGVQTQYF
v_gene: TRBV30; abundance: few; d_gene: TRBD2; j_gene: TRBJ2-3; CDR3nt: TGTGCCTGGAGTGTACGGGGACTAGCGGGAGGAGATACGCAGTATTTT; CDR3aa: CAWSVRGLAGGDTQYF
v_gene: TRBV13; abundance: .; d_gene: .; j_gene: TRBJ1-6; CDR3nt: TGTGCCAGCAGCTTTGTCGACGGCAGCGCCCTCCACTTT; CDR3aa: CASSFVDGSALHF
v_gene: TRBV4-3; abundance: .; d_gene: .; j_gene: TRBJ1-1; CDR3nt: TGCGCCAGTTCGGAACAGGGAATGAACACTGAAGCTTTCTTT; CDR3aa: CASSEQGMNTEAFF
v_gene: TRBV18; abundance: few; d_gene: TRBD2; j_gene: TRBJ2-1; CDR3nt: TGTGCCAGCTCACCGGAGCTAGCGGGGGTTGGCGATGAGCAGTTCTTC; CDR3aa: CASSPELAGVGDEQFF
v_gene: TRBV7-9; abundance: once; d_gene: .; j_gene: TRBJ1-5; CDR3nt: TGTGCCAGCAGCTTAAAAGGGGATCAGCCCCAGCATTTT; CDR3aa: CASSLKGDQPQHF
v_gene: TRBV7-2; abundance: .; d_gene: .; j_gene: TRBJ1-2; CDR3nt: TGTGCCAGCAGCTTAGCGCGTGAGGGAATCTACACCTTC; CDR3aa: CASSLAREGIYTF
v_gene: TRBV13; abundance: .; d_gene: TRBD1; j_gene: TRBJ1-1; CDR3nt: TGTGCCAGCAGCGGGGGACAGTTGAACACTGAAGCTTTCTTT; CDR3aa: CASSGGQLNTEAFF
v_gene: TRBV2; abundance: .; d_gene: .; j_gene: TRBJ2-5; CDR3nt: TGTGCCAGCCAGGACAGCATTCAAGAGACCCAGTACTTC; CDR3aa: CASQDSIQETQYF
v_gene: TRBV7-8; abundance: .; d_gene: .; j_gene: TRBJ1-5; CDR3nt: TGTGCCAGCTTAATGTGGGGCATTGCAGGACACAATCAGCCCCAGCATTTT; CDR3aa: CASLMWGIAGHNQPQHF
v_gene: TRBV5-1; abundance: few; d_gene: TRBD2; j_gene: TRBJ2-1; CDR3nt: TGCGCCAGCAGCTTGGGTCGCGGGAGCATGTTTGATGAGCAGTTCTTC; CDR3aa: CASSLGRGSMFDEQFF
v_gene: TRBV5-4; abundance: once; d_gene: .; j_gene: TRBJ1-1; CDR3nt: TGTGCCAGCAGTGTCATGAACACTGAAGCTTTCTTT; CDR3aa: CASSVMNTEAFF
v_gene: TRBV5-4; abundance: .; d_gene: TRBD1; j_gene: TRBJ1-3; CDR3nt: TGTGCCAGCAGCTTAACAGGGGGTGAAAACACCATATATTTT; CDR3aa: CASSLTGGENTIYF